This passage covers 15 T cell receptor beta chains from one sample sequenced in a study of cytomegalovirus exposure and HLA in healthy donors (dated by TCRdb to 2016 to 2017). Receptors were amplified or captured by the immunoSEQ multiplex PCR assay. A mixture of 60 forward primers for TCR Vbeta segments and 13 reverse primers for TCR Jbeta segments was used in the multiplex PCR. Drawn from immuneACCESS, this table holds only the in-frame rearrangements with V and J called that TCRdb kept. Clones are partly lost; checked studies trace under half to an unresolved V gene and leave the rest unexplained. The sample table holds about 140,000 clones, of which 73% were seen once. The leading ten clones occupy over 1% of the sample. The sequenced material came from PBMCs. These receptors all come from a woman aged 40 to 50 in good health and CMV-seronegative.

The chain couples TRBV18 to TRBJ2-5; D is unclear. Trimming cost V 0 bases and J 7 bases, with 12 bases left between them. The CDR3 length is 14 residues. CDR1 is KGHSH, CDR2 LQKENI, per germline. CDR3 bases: TGTGCCAGCTCACCACCTTACGAGAGAGGGACCCAGTACTTC. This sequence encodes CASSPPYERGTQYF.

The CDR3, as DNA: TGCAGCGTCGGAAGGGCTAGCGGGGACACCGGGGAGCTGTTTTTT. Translated, it gives CSVGRASGDTGELFF. V and J are TRBV29-1 and TRBJ2-2, with 9 bases matching TRBD2. Germline CDR1 SQVTM, CDR2 ANQGSEA. The CDR3 has 15 residues. The trim removed 6 bases at V and 3 bases at J, leaving 8 bases unmatched.

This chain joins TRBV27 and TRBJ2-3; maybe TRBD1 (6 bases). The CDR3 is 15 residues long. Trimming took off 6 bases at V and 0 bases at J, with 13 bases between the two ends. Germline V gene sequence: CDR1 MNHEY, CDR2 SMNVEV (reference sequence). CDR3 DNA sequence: TGTGCCAGCAGGTCCAGGACAGTTAGCACAGATACGCAGTATTTT. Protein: CASRSRTVSTDTQYF.

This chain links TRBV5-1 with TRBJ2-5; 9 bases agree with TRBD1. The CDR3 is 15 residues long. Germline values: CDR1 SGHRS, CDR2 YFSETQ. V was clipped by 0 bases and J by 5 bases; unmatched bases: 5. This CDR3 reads CASSLGQGQGETQYF. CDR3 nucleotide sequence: TGCGCCAGCAGCTTGGGGCAAGGACAGGGGGAGACCCAGTACTTC.

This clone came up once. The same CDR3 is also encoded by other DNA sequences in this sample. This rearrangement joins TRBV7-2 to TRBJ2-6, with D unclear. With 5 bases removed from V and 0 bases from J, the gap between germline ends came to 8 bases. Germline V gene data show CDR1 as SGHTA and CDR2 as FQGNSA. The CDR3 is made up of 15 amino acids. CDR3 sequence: CASSHINSGANVLTF. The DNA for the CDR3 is TGTGCCAGCAGCCACATCAACTCTGGGGCCAACGTCCTGACTTTC. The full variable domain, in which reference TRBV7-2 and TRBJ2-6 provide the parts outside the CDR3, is GAGVSQSPSNKVTEKGKDVELRCDPISGHTALYWYRQSLGQGLEFLIYFQGNSAPDKSGLPSDRFSAERTGGSVSTLTIQRTQQEDSAVYLCASSHINSGANVLTFGAGSRLTVL.

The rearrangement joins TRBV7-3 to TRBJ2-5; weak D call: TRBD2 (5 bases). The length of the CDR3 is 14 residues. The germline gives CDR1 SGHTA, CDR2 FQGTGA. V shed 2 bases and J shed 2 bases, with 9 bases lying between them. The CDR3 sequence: CASSLPGIQETQYF. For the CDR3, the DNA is TGTGCCAGCAGCTTACCGGGGATTCAAGAGACCCAGTACTTC.

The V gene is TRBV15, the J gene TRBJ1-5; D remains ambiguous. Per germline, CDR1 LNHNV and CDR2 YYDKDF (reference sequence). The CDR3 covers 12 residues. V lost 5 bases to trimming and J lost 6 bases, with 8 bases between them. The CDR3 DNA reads TGTGCCACCAGCCGAACCAGTCAGCCCCAGCATTTT. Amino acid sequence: CATSRTSQPQHF. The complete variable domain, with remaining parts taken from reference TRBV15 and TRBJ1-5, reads DAMVIQNPRYQVTQFGKPVTLSCSQTLNHNVMYWYQQKSSQAPKLLFHYYDKDFNNEADTPDNFQSRRPNTSFCFLDIRSPGLGDTAMYLCATSRTSQPQHFGDGTRLSIL.

The CDR3: CASSLSTGGNQPQHF. In nucleotides, the CDR3 is TGTGCCAGCAGTTTGTCCACCGGGGGCAATCAGCCCCAGCATTTT. This sequence joins TRBV28 and TRBJ1-5; D uncertain. This CDR3 contains 15 residues. The V gene's germline CDR1 is MDHEN and CDR2 SYDVKM. Between the trimmed V and J ends, which lost 3 bases and 2 bases, there was a span of 11 bases.

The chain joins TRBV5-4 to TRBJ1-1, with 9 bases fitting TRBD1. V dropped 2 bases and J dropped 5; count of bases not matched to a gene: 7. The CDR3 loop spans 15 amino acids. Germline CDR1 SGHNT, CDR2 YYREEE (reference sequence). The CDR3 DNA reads TGTGCCAGCAGCTTCGGGGGACAGGGAGCGACTGAAGCTTTCTTT. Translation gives CASSFGGQGATEAFF.

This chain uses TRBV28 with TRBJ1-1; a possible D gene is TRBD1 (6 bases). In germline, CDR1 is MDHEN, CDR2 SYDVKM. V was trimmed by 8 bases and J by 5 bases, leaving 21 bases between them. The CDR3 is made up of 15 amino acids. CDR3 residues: CASRGGGQVGTEAFF. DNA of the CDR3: TGTGCCAGCCGAGGGGGGGGGCAGGTTGGTACTGAAGCTTTCTTT.

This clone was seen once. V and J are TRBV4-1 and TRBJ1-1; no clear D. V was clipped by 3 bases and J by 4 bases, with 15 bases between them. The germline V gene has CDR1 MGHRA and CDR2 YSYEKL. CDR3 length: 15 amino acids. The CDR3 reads CASSQGGTASTEAFF. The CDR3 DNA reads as TGCGCCAGCAGCCAGGGAGGTACGGCGAGCACTGAAGCTTTCTTT.

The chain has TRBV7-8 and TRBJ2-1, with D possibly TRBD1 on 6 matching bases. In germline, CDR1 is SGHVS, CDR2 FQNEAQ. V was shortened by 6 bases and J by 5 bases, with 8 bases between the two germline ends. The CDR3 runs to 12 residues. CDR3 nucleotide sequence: TGTGCCAGCAGAACAGGGAACAATGAGCAGTTCTTC. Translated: CASRTGNNEQFF.

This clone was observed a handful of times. The CDR3 DNA is TGTGCCAGCAGTTCGGGAGCGGGGGGTATTAATGAGCAGTTCTTC. It translates to CASSSGAGGINEQFF. The chain couples TRBV28 to TRBJ2-1; 9 bases map to TRBD2. Per germline, CDR1 MDHEN and CDR2 SYDVKM. J gave up 7 bases and V 4 bases, and 8 bases lay outside the gene matches. The CDR3 totals 15 residues.

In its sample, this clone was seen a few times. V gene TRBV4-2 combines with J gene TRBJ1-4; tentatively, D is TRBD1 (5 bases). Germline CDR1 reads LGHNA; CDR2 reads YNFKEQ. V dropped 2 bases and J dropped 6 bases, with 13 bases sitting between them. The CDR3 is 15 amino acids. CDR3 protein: CASSQSGQSDEKLFF. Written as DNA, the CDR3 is TGTGCCAGCAGCCAATCAGGGCAAAGCGATGAAAAACTGTTTTTT.

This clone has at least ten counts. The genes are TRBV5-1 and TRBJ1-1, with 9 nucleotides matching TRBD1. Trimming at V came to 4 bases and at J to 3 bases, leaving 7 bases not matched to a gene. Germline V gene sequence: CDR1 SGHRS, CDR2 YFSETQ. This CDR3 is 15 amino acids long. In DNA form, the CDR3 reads TGCGCCAGCAGCCTGGGGGGACAGGGCTACACTGAAGCTTTCTTT. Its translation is CASSLGGQGYTEAFF.